A single T cell receptor (beta chain) is shown here with its context. Antigen: not known. The sample belongs to a study of cytomegalovirus exposure and HLA in healthy donors. It was with 60 Vbeta and 13 Jbeta primers that the PCR ran. Only in-frame clones appear in the TCRdb table, and some are missing; sequencing was by immunoSEQ multiplex PCR. The sample yields tens of thousands of clones, about 77% seen once. CDR1 KGHSH and CDR2 LQKENI come from the germline V gene. The CDR3 has 18 residues. Trimming cost V 3 bases and J 5 bases; bases outside gene matches: 14. The study's findings and limits: Researchers reported that three CMV-associated chains were confirmed in vitro as CMV antigen-specific.

Sequencing input: PBMCs. The receptor's source is a man aged 40-50 years in good health and CMV-seronegative. The J gene is TRBJ1-2, the V gene TRBV18; 11 nucleotides match TRBD1. The CDR3 nucleotides are TGTGCCAGCTCACCCCCCGGGCGGACAGGGGGCTATACTTATGGCTACACCTTC. It yields the protein CASSPPGRTGGYTYGYTF.